This T cell receptor (beta chain) was sequenced in a study of blood T cells in healthy people across ages. Whenever a sample was processed, at least 6 million PBMCs were isolated. Samples each yielded at least 5 micrograms of total RNA. Regarding this clonotype: Its antigen is unknown.

Together with a sample-barcoded 5' primer, a J-beta primer mix was included in a second PCR lasting roughly 6 to 12 cycles. TCRdb analysed the 5' RACE reads with MiXCR anew, one entry per CDR3 protein. The sample has about 680,000 distinct CDR3 sequences; 45% to 50% are singletons. Broader study findings: Possibly, changes in expanded clonotypes were confounded because donor CMV status was unknown.

The specimen sequenced was blood. This TCR derives from a woman aged 60-75 years in good health.

CDR3 loop: CASTLDGSRYNEQFF. Written as DNA, the CDR3 is TGTGCCAGCACCCTAGATGGGAGTCGTTACAATGAGCAGTTCTTC. The rearrangement joins TRBV6-2 or TRBV6-3 to TRBJ2-1; weak D call: TRBD2 (5 bases). The V end lost 7 bases, the J end lost 4 bases, and 17 bases lay between the germline ends. The CDR3 length is 15 residues. From germline, CDR1 is MNHEY and CDR2 SVGEGT.